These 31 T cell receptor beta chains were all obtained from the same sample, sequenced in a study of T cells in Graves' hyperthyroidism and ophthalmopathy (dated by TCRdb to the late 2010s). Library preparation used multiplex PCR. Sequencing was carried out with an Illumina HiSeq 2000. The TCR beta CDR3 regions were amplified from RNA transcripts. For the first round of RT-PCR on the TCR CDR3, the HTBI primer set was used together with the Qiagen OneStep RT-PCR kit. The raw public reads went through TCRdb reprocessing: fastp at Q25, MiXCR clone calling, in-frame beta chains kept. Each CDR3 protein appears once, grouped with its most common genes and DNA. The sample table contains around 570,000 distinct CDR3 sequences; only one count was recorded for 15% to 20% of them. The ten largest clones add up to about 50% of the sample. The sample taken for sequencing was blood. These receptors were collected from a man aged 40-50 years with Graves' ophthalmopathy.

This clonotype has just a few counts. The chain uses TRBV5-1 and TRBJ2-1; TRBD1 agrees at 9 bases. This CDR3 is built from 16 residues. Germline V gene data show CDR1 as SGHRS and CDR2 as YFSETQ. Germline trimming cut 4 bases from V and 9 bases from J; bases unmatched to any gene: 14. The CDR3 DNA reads TGCGCCAGCAGCCTTGCTTCTAGGGGACAGGGAACTGAGCAGTTCTTC. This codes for CASSLASRGQGTEQFF.

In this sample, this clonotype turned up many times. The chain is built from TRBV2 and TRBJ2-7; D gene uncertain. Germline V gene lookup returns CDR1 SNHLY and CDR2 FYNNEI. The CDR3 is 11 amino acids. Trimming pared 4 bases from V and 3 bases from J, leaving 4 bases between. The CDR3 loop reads CASSGVYEQYF. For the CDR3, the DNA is TGTGCCAGCAGTGGGGTCTACGAGCAGTACTTC.

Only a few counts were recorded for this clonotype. CDR3 in amino acids: CASSLAGDSSQETQYF. The CDR3, as DNA: TGCGCCAGCAGCTTGGCCGGGGACTCCTCCCAAGAGACCCAGTACTTC. V and J are TRBV5-1 and TRBJ2-5; maybe TRBD2 (6 bases). The CDR3 has 16 residues. Looked up from germline, CDR1 is SGHRS and CDR2 is YFSETQ. V lost 0 bases and J 1 base, leaving 13 bases between the germline ends.

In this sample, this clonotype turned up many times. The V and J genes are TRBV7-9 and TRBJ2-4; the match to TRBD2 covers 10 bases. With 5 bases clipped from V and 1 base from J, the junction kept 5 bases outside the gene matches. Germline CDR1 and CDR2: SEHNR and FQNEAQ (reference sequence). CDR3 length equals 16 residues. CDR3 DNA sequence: TGTGCCAGCAGCCCAGGTAGCGGGAGGGCCAAAAACATTCAGTACTTC. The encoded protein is CASSPGSGRAKNIQYF.

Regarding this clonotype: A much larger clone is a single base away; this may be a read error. This CDR3 reads CASGDSTYEQYF. In DNA, the CDR3 is TGTGCCAGCGGGGACAGCACCTACGAGCAGTACTTC. The chain combines TRBV6-1 with TRBJ2-7; 7 bases fit TRBD1. In germline, CDR1 is MNHNS, CDR2 SASEGT. Trimming cost V 8 bases and J 2 bases; bases outside gene matches: 3. This CDR3 contains 12 residues.

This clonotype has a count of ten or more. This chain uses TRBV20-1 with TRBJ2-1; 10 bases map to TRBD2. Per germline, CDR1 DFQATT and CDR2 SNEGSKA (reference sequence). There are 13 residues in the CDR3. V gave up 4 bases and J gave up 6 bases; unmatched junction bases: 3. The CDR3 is CSATGLALNEQFF. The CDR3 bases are TGCAGTGCTACGGGACTAGCGCTCAATGAGCAGTTCTTC.

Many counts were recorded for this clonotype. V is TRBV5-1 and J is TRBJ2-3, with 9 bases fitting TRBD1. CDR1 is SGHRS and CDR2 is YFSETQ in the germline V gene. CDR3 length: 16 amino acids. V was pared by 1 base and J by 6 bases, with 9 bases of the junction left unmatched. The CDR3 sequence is CASSLSPGQGSDTQYF. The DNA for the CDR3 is TGCGCCAGCAGCTTGTCTCCGGGACAGGGATCCGATACGCAGTATTTT.

The DNA of the CDR3 is TGTGCCAGCAGTTCCCAGGGGGTTGGGGCCAACGTCCTGACTTTC. This sequence encodes CASSSQGVGANVLTF. V gene TRBV6-1 combines with J gene TRBJ2-6; 7 bases match TRBD1. CDR1 and CDR2 (germline): MNHNS, SASEGT. After removal of 5 bases from V and 3 bases from J, the junction contained 4 bases not matched to a gene. The CDR3 is 15 residues long.

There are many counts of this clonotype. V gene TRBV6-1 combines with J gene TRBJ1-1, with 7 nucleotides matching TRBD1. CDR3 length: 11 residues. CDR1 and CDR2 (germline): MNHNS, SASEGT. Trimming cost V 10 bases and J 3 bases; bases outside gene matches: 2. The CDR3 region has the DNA TGTGCCATGACAGGGTACACTGAAGCTTTCTTT. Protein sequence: CAMTGYTEAFF.

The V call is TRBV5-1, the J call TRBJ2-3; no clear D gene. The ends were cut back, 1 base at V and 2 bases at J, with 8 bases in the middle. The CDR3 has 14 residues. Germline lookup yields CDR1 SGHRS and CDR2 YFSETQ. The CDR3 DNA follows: TGCGCCAGCAGCTTGCTAGGGATCACAGATACGCAGTATTTT. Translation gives CASSLLGITDTQYF.

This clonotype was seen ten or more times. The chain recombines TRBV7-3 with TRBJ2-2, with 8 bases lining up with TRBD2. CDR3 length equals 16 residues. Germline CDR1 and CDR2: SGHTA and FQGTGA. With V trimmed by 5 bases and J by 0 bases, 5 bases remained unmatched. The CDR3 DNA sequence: TGTGCCAGCAGCCTAGCGGGCCCGGCGAACACCGGGGAGCTGTTTTTT. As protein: CASSLAGPANTGELFF.

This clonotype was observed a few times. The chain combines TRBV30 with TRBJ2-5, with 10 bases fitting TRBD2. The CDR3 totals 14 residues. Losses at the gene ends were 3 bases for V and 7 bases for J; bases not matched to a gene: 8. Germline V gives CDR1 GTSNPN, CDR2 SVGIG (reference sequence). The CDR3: CAWRLAGGQVTQYF. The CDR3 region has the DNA TGTGCCTGGAGGTTAGCGGGAGGTCAGGTGACCCAGTACTTC.

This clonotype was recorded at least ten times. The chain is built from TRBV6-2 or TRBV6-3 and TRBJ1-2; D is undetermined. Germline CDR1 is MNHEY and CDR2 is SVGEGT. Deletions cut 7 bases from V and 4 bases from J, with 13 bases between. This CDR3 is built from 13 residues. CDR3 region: CASIGLTLYGYTF. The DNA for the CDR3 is TGTGCCAGCATCGGGCTCACCCTCTATGGCTACACCTTC.

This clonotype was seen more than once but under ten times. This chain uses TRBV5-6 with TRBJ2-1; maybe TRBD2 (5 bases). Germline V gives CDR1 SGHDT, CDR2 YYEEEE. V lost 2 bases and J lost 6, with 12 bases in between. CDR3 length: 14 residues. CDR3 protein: CASSFGSSFNEQFF. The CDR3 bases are TGTGCCAGCAGCTTTGGGTCTAGCTTCAATGAGCAGTTCTTC.

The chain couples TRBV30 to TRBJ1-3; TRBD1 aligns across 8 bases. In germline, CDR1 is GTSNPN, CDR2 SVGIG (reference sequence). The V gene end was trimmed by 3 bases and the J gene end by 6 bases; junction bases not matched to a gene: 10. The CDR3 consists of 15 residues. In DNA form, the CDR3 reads TGTGCCTGGAGAGGGATACGGACAGGGACAAACACCATATATTTT. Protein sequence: CAWRGIRTGTNTIYF.

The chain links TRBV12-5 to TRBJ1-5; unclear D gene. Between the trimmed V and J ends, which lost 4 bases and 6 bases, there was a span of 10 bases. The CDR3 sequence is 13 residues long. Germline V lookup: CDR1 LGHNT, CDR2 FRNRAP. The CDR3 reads CASGSTAGQPQHF. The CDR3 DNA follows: TGTGCTAGTGGTTCCACAGCGGGTCAGCCCCAGCATTTT.

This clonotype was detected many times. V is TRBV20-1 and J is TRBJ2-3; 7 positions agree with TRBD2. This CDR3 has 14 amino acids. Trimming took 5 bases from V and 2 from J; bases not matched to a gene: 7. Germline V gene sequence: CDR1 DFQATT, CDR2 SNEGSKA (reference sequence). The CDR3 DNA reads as TGCAGTGCTGTACCCGGGACTAACACAGATACGCAGTATTTT. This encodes CSAVPGTNTDTQYF.

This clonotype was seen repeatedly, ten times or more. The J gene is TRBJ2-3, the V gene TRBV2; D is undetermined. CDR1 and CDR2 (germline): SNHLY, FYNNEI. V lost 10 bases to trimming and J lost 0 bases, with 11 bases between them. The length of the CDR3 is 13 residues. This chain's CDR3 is CAISRSSTDTQYF. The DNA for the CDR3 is TGTGCCATCTCCCGTTCTAGCACAGATACGCAGTATTTT.

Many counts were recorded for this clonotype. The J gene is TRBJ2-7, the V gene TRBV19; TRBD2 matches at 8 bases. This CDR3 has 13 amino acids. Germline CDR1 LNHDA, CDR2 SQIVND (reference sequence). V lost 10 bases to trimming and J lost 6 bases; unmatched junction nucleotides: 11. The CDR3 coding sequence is TGTGCCACCCGACGGGGGGGGCAAGGCGAGCAGTACTTC. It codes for CATRRGGQGEQYF.

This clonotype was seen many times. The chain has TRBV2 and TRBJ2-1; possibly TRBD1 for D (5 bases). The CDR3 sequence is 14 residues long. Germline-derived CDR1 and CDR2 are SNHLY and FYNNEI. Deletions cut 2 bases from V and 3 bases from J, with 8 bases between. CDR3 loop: CASSEQGYYNEQFF. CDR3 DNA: TGTGCCAGCAGTGAACAGGGATACTACAATGAGCAGTTCTTC.

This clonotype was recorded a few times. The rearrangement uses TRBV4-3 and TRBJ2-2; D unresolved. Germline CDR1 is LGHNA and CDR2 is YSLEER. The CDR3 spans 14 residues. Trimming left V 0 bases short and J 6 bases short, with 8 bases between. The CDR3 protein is CASSQEHLSGELFF. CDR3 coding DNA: TGCGCCAGCAGCCAAGAACACCTTTCCGGGGAGCTGTTTTTT.

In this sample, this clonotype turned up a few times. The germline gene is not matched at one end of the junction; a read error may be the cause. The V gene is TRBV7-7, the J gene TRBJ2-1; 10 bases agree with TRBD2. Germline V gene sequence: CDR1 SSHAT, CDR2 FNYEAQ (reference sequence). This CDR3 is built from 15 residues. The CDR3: CASSPGSGRFNEQFF. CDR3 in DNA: TGTGCTAGCAGCCCTGGTAGCGGGAGGTTCAATGAGCAGTTCTTC.

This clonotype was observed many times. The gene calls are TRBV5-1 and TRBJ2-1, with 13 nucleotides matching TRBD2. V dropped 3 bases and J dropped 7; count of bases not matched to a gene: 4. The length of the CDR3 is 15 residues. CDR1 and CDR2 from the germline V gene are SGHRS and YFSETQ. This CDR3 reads CASSYGLAGDNEQFF. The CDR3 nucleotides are TGCGCCAGCAGCTACGGACTAGCGGGAGATAATGAGCAGTTCTTC.

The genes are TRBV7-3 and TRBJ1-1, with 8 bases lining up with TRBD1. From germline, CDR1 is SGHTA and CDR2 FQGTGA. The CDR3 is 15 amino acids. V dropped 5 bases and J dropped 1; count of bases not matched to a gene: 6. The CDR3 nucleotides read TGTGCCAGCAGCCCAGGGACAGGACCGAACACTGAAGCTTTCTTT. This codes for CASSPGTGPNTEAFF.

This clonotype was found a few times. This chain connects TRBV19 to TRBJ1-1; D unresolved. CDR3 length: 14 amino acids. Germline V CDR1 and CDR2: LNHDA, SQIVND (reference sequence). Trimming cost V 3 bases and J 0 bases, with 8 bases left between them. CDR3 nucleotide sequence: TGTGCCAGTAGTATTGAGGGTTTGAACACTGAAGCTTTCTTT. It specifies CASSIEGLNTEAFF. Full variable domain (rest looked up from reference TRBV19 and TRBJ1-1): DGGITQSPKYLFRKEGQNVTLSCEQNLNHDAMYWYRQDPGQGLRLIYYSQIVNDFQKGDIAEGYSVSREKKESFPLTVTSAQKNPTAFYLCASSIEGLNTEAFFGQGTRLTVV.

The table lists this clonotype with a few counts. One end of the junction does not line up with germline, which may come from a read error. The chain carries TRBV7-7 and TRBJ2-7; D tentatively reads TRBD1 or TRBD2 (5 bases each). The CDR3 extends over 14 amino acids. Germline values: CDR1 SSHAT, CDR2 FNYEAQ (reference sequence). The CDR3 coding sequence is TGTGCTAGCAGCCCTCAATGTCTGGGGGACGAGCAGTACTTC. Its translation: CASSPQCLGDEQYF.

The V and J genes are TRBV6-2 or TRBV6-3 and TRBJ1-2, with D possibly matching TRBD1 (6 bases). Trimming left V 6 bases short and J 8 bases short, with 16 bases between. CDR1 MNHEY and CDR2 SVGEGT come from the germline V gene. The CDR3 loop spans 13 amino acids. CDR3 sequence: CASRTDTGYGYTF. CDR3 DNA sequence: TGTGCCAGCAGGACCGATACAGGGTACGGCTACACCTTC.

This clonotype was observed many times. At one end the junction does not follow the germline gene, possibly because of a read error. CDR3 DNA: TGTGCCAGCACCTTACCCGGGACTAGGGGGGATGAGCAGTTCTTC. Protein product: CASTLPGTRGDEQFF. This rearrangement joins TRBV11-1 to TRBJ2-1; 8 bases map to TRBD2. CDR3 length equals 15 residues. CDR1 and CDR2 (germline): SGHAT, FQDESV (reference sequence).

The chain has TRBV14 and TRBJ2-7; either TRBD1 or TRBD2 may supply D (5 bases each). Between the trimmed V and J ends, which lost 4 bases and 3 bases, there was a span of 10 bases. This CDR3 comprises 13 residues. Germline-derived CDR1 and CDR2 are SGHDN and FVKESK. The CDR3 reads CASSRRGGYEQYF. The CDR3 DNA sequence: TGTGCCAGCAGCCGGCGTGGGGGCTACGAGCAGTACTTC. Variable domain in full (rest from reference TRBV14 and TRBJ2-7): EAGVTQFPSHSVIEKGQTVTLRCDPISGHDNLYWYRRVMGKEIKFLLHFVKESKQDESGMPNNRFLAERTGGTYSTLKVQPAELEDSGVYFCASSRRGGYEQYFGPGTRLTVT.

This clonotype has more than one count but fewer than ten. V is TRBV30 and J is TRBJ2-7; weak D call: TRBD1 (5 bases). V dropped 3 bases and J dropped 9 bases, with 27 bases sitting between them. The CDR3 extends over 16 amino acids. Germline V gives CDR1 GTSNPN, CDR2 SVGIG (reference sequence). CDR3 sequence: CAWRAKGAGKMVGQYF. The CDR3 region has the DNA TGTGCCTGGAGGGCCAAAGGGGCAGGGAAAATGGTCGGGCAGTACTTC.

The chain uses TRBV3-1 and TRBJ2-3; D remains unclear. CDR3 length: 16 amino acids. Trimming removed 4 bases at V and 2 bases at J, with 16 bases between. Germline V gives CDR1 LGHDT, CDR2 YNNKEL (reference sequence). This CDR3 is CASSPLAPAPTDTQYF. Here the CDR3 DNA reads TGTGCCAGCAGCCCCTTAGCCCCCGCTCCCACAGATACGCAGTATTTT.